This TCR beta chain originates from a study of blood T cell repertoires in COVID-19. Original methodology: Reference gene primer amplification gave estimated nucleated cell counts. Measured with immunoSEQ multiplex PCR; TCRdb has only the in-frame clones, and not every one. V, J and clone size reflect that table, while D and trimming were determined from the DNA. The sample includes 100,000 or so clones, about four fifths seen only once; the top ten take roughly 14%. Deletions cut 6 bases from V and 9 bases from J, with 12 bases between. Germline CDR1 and CDR2: MNHEY and SVGAGI. CDR3 size: 12 residues. This clone was seen only once.

The origin of this receptor is a woman older than 75 with acute or convalescent COVID-19. The chain recombines TRBV6-5 with TRBJ2-1, with D possibly matching TRBD2 (6 bases). Sequenced material: peripheral blood. The CDR3, as DNA: TGTGCCAGCAGCGCTAGGGAGGCTGAGCAGTTCTTC. As protein: CASSAREAEQFF.